This TCR beta chain was identified in a study of blood T cell repertoires in COVID-19. Categorization into cohorts depended on clinical history that participants reported. Clones were sequenced by immunoSEQ multiplex PCR, and TCRdb holds only the in-frame ones, with some missing. Among hundreds of thousands of clones listed, approximately 90% were seen once. V shed 6 bases and J shed 1 base, with 21 bases lying between them. Germline CDR1 reads MDHEN; CDR2 reads SYDVKM. The CDR3 runs 17 residues. The V call is TRBV28, the J call TRBJ1-2; D might be TRBD1 (5 bases). This sequence was found in a woman aged 55-75 years in a cohort exposed to, infected with or recovered from COVID-19 (not recorded which). The material sequenced was PBMCs or T cells enriched from blood (not recorded which). In DNA form, the CDR3 reads TGTGCCAGCAGCACAGGTAGACAGCGAACCCTTAACTATGGCTACACCTTC. Protein sequence: CASSTGRQRTLNYGYTF.